Each of the 30 T cell receptor beta chains below was sequenced from the same sample in a study of cytomegalovirus exposure and HLA in healthy donors. The PCR ran on 60 Vbeta and 13 Jbeta primers. This table comes from immunoSEQ multiplex PCR, and its TCRdb copy is limited to in-frame clones, with some not included. The data contain under 150,000 clones, roughly 80% of them singletons. The sequenced sample consisted of PBMCs. These receptor sequences come from a woman between 40 and 55 years old in good health and CMV-seropositive.

This clone was detected only once. The chain uses TRBV4-2 and TRBJ2-1; D not certain. Trimming cost V 1 base and J 9 bases, with 4 bases left between them. Germline lookup yields CDR1 LGHNA and CDR2 YNFKEQ. This CDR3 has 11 amino acids. CDR3 nucleotide sequence: TGTGCCAGCAGCCAAGCCCGTGAGCAGTTCTTC. Protein sequence: CASSQAREQFF.

In regard to this clone: Compared with germline, one end of the junction differs, possibly owing to a read error. The chain uses TRBV7-7 and TRBJ2-7; 9 positions match TRBD2. CDR1 and CDR2 (germline): SSHAT, FNYEAQ (reference sequence). The CDR3 totals 15 residues. For the CDR3, the DNA is TGTGCTAGCAGCTTAGGGAGCGGGGGGTCGGACGAGCAGTACTTC. Translation gives CASSLGSGGSDEQYF. Drawing the rest from reference TRBV7-7 and TRBJ2-7, the complete variable domain is GAGVSQSPRYKVTKRGQDVTLRCDPISSHATLYWYQQALGQGPEFLTYFNYEAQPDKSGLPSDRFSAERPEGSISTLTIQRTEQRDSAMYRCASSLGSGGSDEQYFGPGTRLTVT.

The rearrangement links TRBV11-2 to TRBJ2-3; D perhaps matches TRBD1 (6 bases). Germline V gives CDR1 SGHAT, CDR2 FQNNGV. The V gene lost 3 bases and the J gene lost 10 bases, with 14 bases spanning the gap. The CDR3 is made up of 13 amino acids. In DNA form, the CDR3 reads TGTGCCAGCAGCTTTGTGTCGGACAGTTCGCAGTATTTT. Translated: CASSFVSDSSQYF.

This clone was observed a few times. V usage is TRBV2 and J usage is TRBJ1-6; no clear D. V lost 8 bases to trimming and J lost 8 bases, with 13 bases between them. There are 13 residues in the CDR3. CDR1 SNHLY and CDR2 FYNNEI come from the germline V gene. The CDR3 bases are TGTGCCAGCTTGGCAGGCGTTCATTCACCCCTCCACTTT. Its translation: CASLAGVHSPLHF.

The chain carries TRBV5-1 and TRBJ1-2, with 9 nucleotides matching TRBD1. This CDR3 is 17 amino acids long. The V segment lost 0 bases and the J segment 0 bases; nucleotides outside the gene matches: 6. Germline V CDR1 and CDR2: SGHRS, YFSETQ. CDR3 coding DNA: TGCGCCAGCAGCTTGGGACAGGGGGGCCAAGCTAACTATGGCTACACCTTC. Amino acid sequence: CASSLGQGGQANYGYTF.

In this sample, this clone turned up a few times. The genes are TRBV28 and TRBJ2-5; D not resolved. CDR3 length: 12 amino acids. CDR1 and CDR2 from the germline V gene are MDHEN and SYDVKM. The V end lost 6 bases, the J end lost 7 bases, and 12 bases lay between the germline ends. The CDR3 DNA sequence: TGTGCCAGCAGCCAGGCCCTTTTGACCCAGTACTTC. Its translation: CASSQALLTQYF.

In the case of this clone: Germline is not matched at one junction end, which may reflect a read error. This chain uses TRBV7-9 with TRBJ1-1, with D perhaps TRBD1 (6 bases). Germline assignment: CDR1 SEHNR and CDR2 FQNEAQ (reference sequence). The CDR3 extends over 13 amino acids. The CDR3 region has the DNA TGTTCCAGCAGCTTTACAGGGCGAACTGAAGCTTTCTTT. This translates into CSSSFTGRTEAFF. Drawing the rest from reference TRBV7-9 and TRBJ1-1, the complete variable domain is DTGVSQNPRHKITKRGQNVTFRCDPISEHNRLYWYRQTLGQGPEFLTYFQNEAQLEKSRLLSDRFSAERPKGSFSTLEIQRTEQGDSAMYLCSSSFTGRTEAFFGQGTRLTVV.

This chain links TRBV5-4 with TRBJ2-3; weak D call: TRBD1 (6 bases). CDR1 is SGHNT and CDR2 is YYREEE in the germline V gene (reference sequence). Trimming removed 0 bases at V and 4 bases at J, with 21 bases between. CDR3 length equals 18 residues. CDR3 region: CASSLEPGTRASSDTQYF. CDR3 sequence (DNA): TGTGCCAGCAGCTTGGAGCCCGGGACACGGGCTTCGTCAGATACGCAGTATTTT.

The sample holds one count of this clone. J is TRBJ2-4 and V is TRBV6-4, with D unresolved. The CDR3 runs to 16 residues. The V end was cut by 9 bases, the J end by 0 bases, with 18 bases between. Per the germline V gene, CDR1 is MRHNA and CDR2 is SNTAGT. The CDR3: CASPGLEPLAKNIQYF. CDR3 coding DNA: TGTGCCAGTCCTGGGCTCGAACCGCTAGCCAAAAACATTCAGTACTTC.

The chain combines TRBV19 with TRBJ2-5, with a possible D match to TRBD1 (7 bases). Trimming pared 8 bases from V and 5 bases from J, leaving 15 bases between. Germline assignment: CDR1 LNHDA and CDR2 SQIVND (reference sequence). This CDR3 is 13 amino acids long. The CDR3 coding sequence is TGTGCCAGTGGAGGGGGCCGTCGGGAGACCCAGTACTTC. It translates to CASGGGRRETQYF.

J is TRBJ1-5 and V is TRBV19; 7 bases are shared with TRBD1. Losses at the gene ends were 8 bases for V and 2 bases for J; bases not matched to a gene: 6. Germline assignment: CDR1 LNHDA and CDR2 SQIVND (reference sequence). The CDR3 is 14 residues long. The CDR3, as DNA: TGTGCCAGTGCCTGGGACAGCGGCAATCAGCCCCAGCATTTT. Encoded protein: CASAWDSGNQPQHF.

The genes are TRBV19 and TRBJ2-2, with 9 bases identical to TRBD1. This CDR3 has 16 residues. The J segment lost 5 bases and the V segment lost 3 bases, leaving 7 bases of the junction unmatched. Germline V gene data show CDR1 as LNHDA and CDR2 as SQIVND (reference sequence). Here the CDR3 reads CASSIADRGVTGELFF. Here the CDR3 DNA reads TGTGCCAGTAGTATCGCGGACAGGGGTGTGACCGGGGAGCTGTTTTTT.

CDR3 coding DNA: TGTGCCAGCAGCGTAGGGGCCCGGGAGGGCACAGATACGCAGTATTTT. The encoded protein is CASSVGAREGTDTQYF. This chain uses TRBV9 with TRBJ2-3; 7 nucleotides align to TRBD2. CDR1 is SGDLS and CDR2 is YYNGEE in the germline V gene. The CDR3 runs 16 residues. Losses at the gene ends were 0 bases for V and 1 base for J; bases not matched to a gene: 5.

This clone was seen more than once but under ten times. The chain has TRBV7-9 and TRBJ1-1; D may be TRBD1 (6 bases). From germline, CDR1 is SEHNR and CDR2 FQNEAQ (reference sequence). There are 16 residues in the CDR3. V was trimmed by 3 bases and J by 5 bases, leaving 19 bases between them. The CDR3 sequence is CASSLGGGAFGTEAFF. CDR3 DNA sequence: TGTGCCAGCAGCTTGGGAGGGGGGGCCTTCGGGACTGAAGCTTTCTTT.

The V and J genes are TRBV5-1 and TRBJ1-5; D is perhaps TRBD1 (5 bases). V shed 1 base and J shed 0 bases, with 8 bases lying between them. CDR1 SGHRS and CDR2 YFSETQ come from the germline V gene. CDR3 size: 15 residues. The DNA of the CDR3 is TGCGCCAGCAGCTTGTCAGGGATTAGCAATCAGCCCCAGCATTTT. Amino acid sequence: CASSLSGISNQPQHF.

This clone appeared once. The chain combines TRBV19 with TRBJ2-6, with D maybe TRBD2 (5 bases). CDR1 is LNHDA, CDR2 SQIVND, per germline (reference sequence). The CDR3 contains 15 residues. V was shortened by 3 bases and J by 2 bases, with 8 bases between the two germline ends. CDR3: CASSMRAAGANVLTF. Here the CDR3 DNA reads TGTGCCAGTAGTATGAGGGCCGCTGGGGCCAACGTCCTGACTTTC.

The chain uses TRBV28 and TRBJ2-5, with 7 nucleotides matching TRBD2. Trimming removed 11 bases from V and 7 bases from J; junction bases left unmatched: 7. Germline CDR1 and CDR2: MDHEN and SYDVKM. The CDR3 sequence is 11 residues long. CDR3 bases: TGTGCCGCCGGGGGGTTGGGGACCCAGTACTTC. It encodes CAAGGLGTQYF.

This clone was picked up a small number of times. J is TRBJ2-5 and V is TRBV4-1; D is possibly TRBD2 (5 bases). This CDR3 has 13 amino acids. CDR1 and CDR2 from the germline V gene are MGHRA and YSYEKL. V was clipped by 0 bases and J by 11 bases, with 13 bases between them. Here the CDR3 reads CASSQDSLALQYF. The DNA for the CDR3 is TGCGCCAGCAGCCAAGATAGCCTAGCCCTACAGTACTTC.

This sequence joins TRBV7-9 and TRBJ2-7, with D perhaps TRBD2 (7 bases). Between the trimmed V and J ends, which lost 0 bases and 5 bases, there was a span of 17 bases. From germline, CDR1 is SEHNR and CDR2 FQNEAQ (reference sequence). CDR3 length: 16 residues. Here the CDR3 reads CASSLAGRGATDEQYF. CDR3 coding DNA: TGTGCCAGCAGCTTAGCTGGTCGGGGGGCAACGGACGAGCAGTACTTC.

V is TRBV5-4 and J is TRBJ1-1; 9 bases line up with TRBD1. The CDR3 loop spans 13 amino acids. The J segment lost 5 bases and the V segment lost 4 bases, leaving 3 bases of the junction unmatched. The germline CDR1 and CDR2 sequences are SGHNT and YYREEE (reference sequence). This CDR3 is CASSLGTGTEAFF. CDR3 coding DNA: TGTGCCAGCAGCCTTGGGACAGGGACTGAAGCTTTCTTT.

This rearrangement joins TRBV5-1 to TRBJ2-3, with 13 bases identical to TRBD2. There are 16 residues in the CDR3. CDR1 and CDR2 from the germline V gene are SGHRS and YFSETQ. V was clipped by 0 bases and J by 6 bases; unmatched bases: 4. CDR3: CASSLVGTSGVDTQYF. As DNA, the CDR3 is TGCGCCAGCAGCTTGGTCGGGACTAGCGGGGTTGATACGCAGTATTTT.

V and J are TRBV21-1 and TRBJ1-1. TRBV21-1 has pseudogene status. The CDR3 loop spans 18 amino acids. CDR3 amino acids: CASSKEVGECEGYTEAFF. As DNA, the CDR3 is TGTGCCAGCAGCAAAGAGGTTGGGGAATGTGAGGGATACACTGAAGCTTTCTTT.

V is TRBV6-5 and J is TRBJ1-1; possible D gene TRBD1, 5 bases. The CDR3 runs to 16 residues. Germline V gene data show CDR1 as MNHEY and CDR2 as SVGAGI. The germline V and J ends were trimmed by 0 bases and 0 bases, with 11 bases remaining between them. Here the CDR3 DNA reads TGTGCCAGCAGTTACTCCGGGGGGAGTATGAACACTGAAGCTTTCTTT. Translated: CASSYSGGSMNTEAFF.

The chain recombines TRBV15 with TRBJ2-5, with 9 bases identical to TRBD2. This CDR3 contains 16 residues. Trimming took 5 bases from V and 4 from J; bases not matched to a gene: 11. Germline assignment: CDR1 LNHNV and CDR2 YYDKDF (reference sequence). The DNA for the CDR3 is TGTGCCACCAGCGATTTCGGCGGGACTAGCCTAGAGACCCAGTACTTC. Amino acid sequence: CATSDFGGTSLETQYF.

This sequence joins TRBV27 and TRBJ1-5; D may be TRBD1 (6 bases). The CDR3 is 14 residues long. Germline CDR1 is MNHEY and CDR2 is SMNVEV (reference sequence). V was pared by 6 bases and J by 3 bases, with 12 bases between. The CDR3 nucleotides read TGTGCCAGCAGATCAGGGGACCCCAATCAGCCCCAGCATTTT. Encoded protein: CASRSGDPNQPQHF.

J is TRBJ2-5 and V is TRBV4-1; D is perhaps TRBD1 (5 bases). TRBJ2-7 matches the DNA end more closely, so the J call is doubtful. The CDR3 contains 15 residues. Germline lookup yields CDR1 MGHRA and CDR2 YSYEKL. CDR3 bases: TGCGCCAGCAGCCAAGTCCTACAGGAAATCTACGAGCAGTACTTC. Translated, it gives CASSQVLQEIYEQYF.

This clone was picked up one time. The V call is TRBV28, the J call TRBJ2-5, with a possible D match to TRBD1 (5 bases). CDR3 length: 14 residues. Trimming shortened V by 5 bases and J by 11 bases, and 21 bases separated the two germline ends. The germline V gene has CDR1 MDHEN and CDR2 SYDVKM. The CDR3 loop is CASSDLDRLVEQYF. The DNA of the CDR3 is TGTGCCAGCAGTGACCTCGACAGATTGGTGGAGCAGTACTTC.

V and J are TRBV29-1 and TRBJ2-1, with 8 positions matching TRBD2. Germline CDR1 and CDR2: SQVTM and ANQGSEA. V shed 6 bases, J shed 3 bases, and the junction held 1 base outside the gene matches. This CDR3 comprises 12 residues. CDR3 loop: CSVREGYNEQFF. The CDR3 DNA sequence: TGCAGCGTCCGGGAGGGCTACAATGAGCAGTTCTTC.

This chain links TRBV6-6 with TRBJ2-5; tentative D call: TRBD1 (6 bases). The J call may not be correct, given that the DNA end is closer to TRBJ2-7. The CDR3 has 13 residues. Germline V gene sequence: CDR1 MNHNY, CDR2 SVGAGI (reference sequence). CDR3 sequence: CASATDRSYEQYF. The CDR3 DNA reads as TGTGCCAGCGCGACGGACAGATCCTACGAGCAGTACTTC.

The DNA for the CDR3 is TGTGCCAGCAGCCTCGGAGTTTATGGCTACACCTTC. Its translation is CASSLGVYGYTF. V usage is TRBV9 and J usage is TRBJ1-2, with no clear D. In germline, CDR1 is SGDLS, CDR2 YYNGEE. Trimming removed 4 bases from V and 5 bases from J, with 9 bases in between. CDR3 size: 12 residues.